The 18 T cell receptor beta chains below come from one sample, sequenced in a study of T-cell memory formation after mild COVID-19. In TCRdb, the 5' RACE reads were re-called with MiXCR into one record per CDR3 protein. Here the sample spans about 200,000 distinct CDR3 sequences, around 15% being singletons. Sequenced: PBMCs or a T cell subset sorted from them (not recorded which). These TCRs come from an adult woman who had mild COVID-19 (a few samples of this study predate the infection). Cell type and time point are not known.

In this sample, this clonotype turned up a few times. This CDR3 is CASLLGGPENEQFF. In nucleotides, the CDR3 is TGTGCCAGCCTCCTTGGCGGACCTGAGAATGAGCAGTTCTTC. The V call is TRBV7-2, the J call TRBJ2-1; no reliable D call. The CDR3 spans 14 residues. Trimming removed 8 bases from V and 7 bases from J, with 18 bases in between. Per the germline V gene, CDR1 is SGHTA and CDR2 is FQGNSA.

This clonotype was counted only a few times. The V call is TRBV6-2 or TRBV6-3, the J call TRBJ1-5, with D unresolved. There are 15 residues in the CDR3. Germline-derived CDR1 and CDR2 are MNHEY and SVGEGT. The V and J ends lost 3 bases and 3 bases respectively, with 12 bases between them. The CDR3 DNA sequence: TGTGCCAGCAGTTATTGGGCCGGGCCCAATCAGCCCCAGCATTTT. Translation: CASSYWAGPNQPQHF.

Of note for this clonotype: An end of the junction does not agree with germline; a read error may underlie this. The chain is built from TRBV5-1 and TRBJ2-7, with D maybe TRBD2 (7 bases). Germline V gene lookup returns CDR1 SGHRS and CDR2 YFSETQ. There are 14 residues in the CDR3. The CDR3 spells CASSLGGAPYAQYF. DNA of the CDR3: TGCGCCAGCAGCTTAGGGGGGGCTCCCTACGCGCAGTACTTC.

This clonotype has more than one count but fewer than ten. This chain uses TRBV5-1 with TRBJ2-3; D is tentatively TRBD1 or TRBD2 (5 bases each). This CDR3 spans 20 amino acids. Germline assignment: CDR1 SGHRS and CDR2 YFSETQ. Between the trimmed V and J ends, which lost 5 bases and 0 bases, there was a span of 28 bases. Here the CDR3 DNA reads TGCGCCAGCAGGGGGGTCGTTAAGCTCCAAGCCGAGACTAGCACAGATACGCAGTATTTT. It yields the protein CASRGVVKLQAETSTDTQYF.

The chain couples TRBV5-6 to TRBJ1-1, with 9 bases matching TRBD1. CDR1 and CDR2 (germline): SGHDT, YYEEEE. This CDR3 has 16 amino acids. J lost 1 base, V lost 5 bases, and 9 bases had no gene match. CDR3 sequence reads: CASSRGGTGRNTEAFF. The CDR3 region has the DNA TGTGCCAGCAGTCGGGGGGGGACAGGGAGGAACACTGAAGCTTTCTTT.

This clonotype was seen a few times. The V call is TRBV20-1, the J call TRBJ2-5; 8 bases map to TRBD1. CDR3 size: 15 residues. The V segment lost 1 base and the J segment 7 bases; nucleotides outside the gene matches: 11. The germline gives CDR1 DFQATT, CDR2 SNEGSKA (reference sequence). The CDR3 nucleotides are TGCAGTGCTAGAGCAGCCCGGACAGGGATCGGGACCCAGTACTTC. Translating it yields CSARAARTGIGTQYF.

Only a few counts were recorded for this clonotype. V is TRBV7-9 and J is TRBJ2-3; 11 bases are a match to TRBD2. The germline CDR1 and CDR2 sequences are SEHNR and FQNEAQ (reference sequence). This CDR3 has 16 amino acids. V lost 0 bases, J lost 9 bases, and 8 bases stayed unmatched. The CDR3 nucleotides read TGTGCCAGCAGCTTAGCTAGCGGGGGGGCCTGGGGCACGCAGTATTTT. This encodes CASSLASGGAWGTQYF.

The chain employs TRBV7-9 and TRBJ2-5; D call uncertain. V lost 6 bases to trimming and J lost 0 bases, with 20 bases between them. Looked up from germline, CDR1 is SEHNR and CDR2 is FQNEAQ (reference sequence). This CDR3 is 17 amino acids long. The CDR3 spells CASSPGGTSPYQETQYF. In nucleotides, the CDR3 is TGTGCCAGCAGTCCGGGCGGCACCTCCCCCTACCAAGAGACCCAGTACTTC.

This clonotype is a singleton in its sample. The V and J genes are TRBV5-1 and TRBJ1-5, with D possibly TRBD1 on 5 matching bases. Trimming cost V 7 bases and J 1 base, with 9 bases left between them. Germline assignment: CDR1 SGHRS and CDR2 YFSETQ. There are 13 residues in the CDR3. This CDR3 is CASAQGSNQPQHF. As DNA, the CDR3 is TGCGCCAGCGCCCAGGGAAGCAATCAGCCCCAGCATTTT.

This clonotype was recorded a few times. This chain uses TRBV18 with TRBJ2-1, with TRBD2 as a possible D gene (5 bases). V lost 3 bases and J 9 bases, leaving 21 bases between the germline ends. Germline V lookup: CDR1 KGHSH, CDR2 LQKENI. This CDR3 has 16 residues. CDR3 nucleotides: TGTGCCAGCTCACCCCGACAACGGCAGGTAGGAGGTGAGCAGTTCTTC. Its translation: CASSPRQRQVGGEQFF.

This clonotype was detected a few times. The genes are TRBV5-1 and TRBJ2-7; D may be TRBD2 (6 bases). The V and J ends lost 0 bases and 6 bases respectively, with 16 bases between them. Germline V gives CDR1 SGHRS, CDR2 YFSETQ. The CDR3 contains 15 residues. CDR3 protein: CASSLGQGRRGEQYF. The CDR3 DNA sequence: TGCGCCAGCAGCTTGGGGCAAGGGCGGAGGGGCGAGCAGTACTTC.

The sample holds a few counts of this clonotype. The chain recombines TRBV12-3 or TRBV12-4 with TRBJ1-5; D ambiguous. V lost 2 bases and J 3 bases, leaving 5 bases between the germline ends. The CDR3 loop spans 13 amino acids. Written as DNA, the CDR3 is TGTGCCAGCAGTTTATCTGACAATCAGCCCCAGCATTTT. It specifies CASSLSDNQPQHF.

The rearrangement uses TRBV19 and TRBJ2-7; 11 nucleotides agree with TRBD2. The CDR3 sequence is 16 residues long. The V segment lost 3 bases and the J segment 3 bases; nucleotides outside the gene matches: 7. Germline loops: CDR1 LNHDA, CDR2 SQIVND (reference sequence). The CDR3 sequence is CASSIRTSGYSYEQYF. CDR3 sequence (DNA): TGTGCCAGTAGTATCCGGACTAGCGGGTATAGCTACGAGCAGTACTTC.

This clonotype appeared a few times. This chain links TRBV7-3 with TRBJ2-3; TRBD2 matches at 16 bases. The CDR3 totals 21 residues. The trim removed 3 bases at V and 5 bases at J, leaving 17 bases unmatched. Germline lookup yields CDR1 SGHTA and CDR2 FQGTGA. In DNA form, the CDR3 reads TGTGCCAGCAGCTTTCTCACTATTACCGGGACTAGCGGGGGGGCGGAAGATACGCAGTATTTT. Protein sequence: CASSFLTITGTSGGAEDTQYF.

The chain employs TRBV12-3 or TRBV12-4 and TRBJ2-6, with 8 bases aligning to TRBD1. V was clipped by 6 bases and J by 4 bases; unmatched bases: 5. The CDR3 covers 15 residues. The CDR3 loop reads CASSLRGLGANVLTF. DNA of the CDR3: TGTGCCAGCAGCCTCAGGGGGCTAGGGGCCAACGTCCTGACTTTC.

This clonotype appeared a few times. The rearrangement links TRBV5-1 to TRBJ2-1, with 8 bases aligning to TRBD1. Looked up from germline, CDR1 is SGHRS and CDR2 is YFSETQ. The length of the CDR3 is 14 residues. V lost 4 bases to trimming and J lost 7 bases; unmatched junction nucleotides: 7. The CDR3 bases are TGCGCCAGCAGCCAGGGGGCAGTGTGGAATGAGCAGTTCTTC. Translated: CASSQGAVWNEQFF.

The chain carries TRBV12-3 or TRBV12-4 and TRBJ1-2, with 8 bases fitting TRBD1. The CDR3 covers 15 residues. V was clipped by 6 bases and J by 5 bases; unmatched bases: 11. CDR3 nucleotides: TGTGCCAGCAGAACGACAGGGGTCCTATTTTATGGCTACACCTTC. As protein: CASRTTGVLFYGYTF.

This clonotype was counted a few times. Written as DNA, the CDR3 is TGTGCCAGCAGCTTGGCCAACAGGATGAACACTGAAGCTTTCTTT. Translated, it gives CASSLANRMNTEAFF. V gene TRBV5-6 combines with J gene TRBJ1-1; tentative D call: TRBD1 (5 bases). Germline CDR1 SGHDT, CDR2 YYEEEE. V lost 0 bases to trimming and J lost 0 bases, with 9 bases between them. CDR3 size: 15 residues.